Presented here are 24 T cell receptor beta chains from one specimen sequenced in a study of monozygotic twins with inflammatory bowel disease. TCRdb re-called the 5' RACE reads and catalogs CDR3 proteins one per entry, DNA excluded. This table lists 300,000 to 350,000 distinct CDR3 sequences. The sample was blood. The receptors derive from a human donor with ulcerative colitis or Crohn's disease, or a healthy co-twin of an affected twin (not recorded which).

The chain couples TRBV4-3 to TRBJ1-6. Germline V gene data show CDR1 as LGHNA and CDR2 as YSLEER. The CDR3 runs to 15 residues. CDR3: CASSQDRAKGSPLHF.

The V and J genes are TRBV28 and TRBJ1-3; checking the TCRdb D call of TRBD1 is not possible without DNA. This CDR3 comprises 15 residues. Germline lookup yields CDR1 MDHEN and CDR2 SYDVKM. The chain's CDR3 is CASSFQGRYGNTIYF. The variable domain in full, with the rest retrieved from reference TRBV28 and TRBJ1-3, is DVKVTQSSRYLVKRTGEKVFLECVQDMDHENMFWYRQDPGLGLRLIYFSYDVKMKEKGDIPEGYSVSREKKERFSLILESASTNQTSMYLCASSFQGRYGNTIYFGEGSWLTVV.

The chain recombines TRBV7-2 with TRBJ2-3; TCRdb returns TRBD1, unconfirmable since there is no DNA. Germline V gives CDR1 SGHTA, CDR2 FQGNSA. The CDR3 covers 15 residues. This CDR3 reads CASSLGGPRTDTQYF.

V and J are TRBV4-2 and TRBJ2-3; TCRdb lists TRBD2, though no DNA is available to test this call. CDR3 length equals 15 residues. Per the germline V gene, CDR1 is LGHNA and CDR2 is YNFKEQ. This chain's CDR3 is CASSPNSGSADTQYF.

CDR3 loop: CASSLIGSASGANVLTF. The chain links TRBV7-2 to TRBJ2-6. CDR3 size: 17 residues. CDR1 and CDR2 (germline): SGHTA, FQGNSA.

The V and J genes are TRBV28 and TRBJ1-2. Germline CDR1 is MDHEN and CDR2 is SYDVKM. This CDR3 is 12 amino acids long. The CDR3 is CASSFGGDGYTF.

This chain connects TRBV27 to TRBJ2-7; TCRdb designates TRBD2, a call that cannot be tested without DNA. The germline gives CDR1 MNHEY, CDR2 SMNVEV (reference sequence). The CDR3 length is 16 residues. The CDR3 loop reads CASSSWTSGKYYEQYF.

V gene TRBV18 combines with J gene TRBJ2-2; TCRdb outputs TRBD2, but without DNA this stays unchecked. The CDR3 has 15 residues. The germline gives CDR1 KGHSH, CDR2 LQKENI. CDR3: CASSQGLPGTGELFF.

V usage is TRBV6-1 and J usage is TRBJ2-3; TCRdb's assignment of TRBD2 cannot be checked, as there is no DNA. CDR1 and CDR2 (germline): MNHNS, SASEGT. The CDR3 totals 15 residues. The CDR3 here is CASSGTSGKRDTQYF.

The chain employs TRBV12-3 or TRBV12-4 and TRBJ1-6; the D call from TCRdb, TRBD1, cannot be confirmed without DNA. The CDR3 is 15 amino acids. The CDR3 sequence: CASSSTGGSGSPLHF.

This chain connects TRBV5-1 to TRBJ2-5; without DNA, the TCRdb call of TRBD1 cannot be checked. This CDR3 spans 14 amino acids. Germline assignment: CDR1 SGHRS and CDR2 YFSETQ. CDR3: CASSTRGQQETQYF.

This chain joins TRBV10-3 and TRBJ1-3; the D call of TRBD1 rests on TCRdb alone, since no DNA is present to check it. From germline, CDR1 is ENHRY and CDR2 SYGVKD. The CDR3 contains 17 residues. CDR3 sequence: CAIRVLGGPDSGNTIYF.

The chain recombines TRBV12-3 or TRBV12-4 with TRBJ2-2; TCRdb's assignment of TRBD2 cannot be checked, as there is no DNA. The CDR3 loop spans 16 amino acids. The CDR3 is CASSLGQLGTSRELFF.

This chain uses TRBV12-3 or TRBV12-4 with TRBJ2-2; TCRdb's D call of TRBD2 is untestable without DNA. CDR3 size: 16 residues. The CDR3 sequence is CASSRTSGINTGELFF.

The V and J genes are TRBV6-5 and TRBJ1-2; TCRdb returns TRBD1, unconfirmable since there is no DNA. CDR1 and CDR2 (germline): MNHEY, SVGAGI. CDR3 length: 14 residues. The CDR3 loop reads CASSYSGVVSGYTF.

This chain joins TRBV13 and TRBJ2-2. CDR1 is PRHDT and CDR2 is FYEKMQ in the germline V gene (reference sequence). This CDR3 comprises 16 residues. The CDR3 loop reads CASRVGTAGDTGELFF.

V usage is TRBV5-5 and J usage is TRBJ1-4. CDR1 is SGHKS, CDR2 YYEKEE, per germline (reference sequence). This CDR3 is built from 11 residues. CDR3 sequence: CASSPQEKLFF.

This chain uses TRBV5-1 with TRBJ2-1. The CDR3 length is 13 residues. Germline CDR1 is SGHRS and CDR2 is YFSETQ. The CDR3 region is CASSPDPYNEQFF.

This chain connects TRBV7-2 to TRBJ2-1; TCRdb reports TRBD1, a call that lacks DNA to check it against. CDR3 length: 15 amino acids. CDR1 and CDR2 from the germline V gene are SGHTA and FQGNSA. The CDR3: CASSPRHGGHNEQFF.

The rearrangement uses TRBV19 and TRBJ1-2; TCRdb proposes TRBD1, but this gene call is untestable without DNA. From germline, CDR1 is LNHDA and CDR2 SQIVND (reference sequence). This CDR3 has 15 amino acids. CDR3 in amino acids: CASSSWTGPSYGYTF.

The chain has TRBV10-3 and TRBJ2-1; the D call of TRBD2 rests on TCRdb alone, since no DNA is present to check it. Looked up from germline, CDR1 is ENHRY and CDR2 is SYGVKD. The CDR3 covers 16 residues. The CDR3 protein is CAISDPGGGSAVEQFF.

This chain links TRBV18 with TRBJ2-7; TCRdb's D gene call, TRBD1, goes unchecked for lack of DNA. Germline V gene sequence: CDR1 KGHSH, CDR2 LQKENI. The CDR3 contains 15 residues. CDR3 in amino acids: CASSPLTGHSNEQYF.

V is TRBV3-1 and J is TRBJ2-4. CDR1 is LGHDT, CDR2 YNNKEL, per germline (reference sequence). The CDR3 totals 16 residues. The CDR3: CASSQWKELAKNIQYF.

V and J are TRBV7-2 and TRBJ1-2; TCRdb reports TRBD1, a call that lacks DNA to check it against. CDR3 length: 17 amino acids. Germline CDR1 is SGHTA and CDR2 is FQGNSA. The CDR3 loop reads CASSSPKGGARLDGYTF.